A selection of T cell receptor beta chains follows, all from one sample in a study of blood T cell repertoires in COVID-19. Profiling relied on immunoSEQ multiplex PCR, and the TCRdb table lists in-frame clones only, not all of them. The sample yields around 140,000 clones, approximately 80% seen once. Sequencing was carried out using peripheral blood. These receptors came from a man in his 70s who had recovered from COVID-19. The CDR3 runs from the conserved cysteine through the conserved F or W. A D gene is named only where the DNA matches it firmly. Some rows mark clone size as missing; the rest say once, few, many or name a class of expanded clone.

TRBV4-1	-	TRBJ2-7	-	CASSQSQGGRNYEQYF
TRBV2	-	TRBJ1-4	TRBD1	CASRDRGGEKLFF
TRBV6-6	-	TRBJ1-5	TRBD1	CASSYLDRNQPQHF
TRBV4-2	-	TRBJ1-1	TRBD1	CASSQQDRETEAFF
TRBV2	few	TRBJ2-1	-	CASSLPGLRSGEQFF
TRBV6-5	-	TRBJ2-3	-	CASGRRDTDTQYF
TRBV24-1	-	TRBJ2-1	-	CATSDKTGKEEQFF
TRBV19	-	TRBJ1-2	-	CASSIGGSYYGYTF
TRBV6-1	-	TRBJ1-5	TRBD1	CASSERQGGQPQHF
TRBV18	-	TRBJ1-2	-	CASSPSGWNGYTF
TRBV5-1	many	TRBJ2-7	TRBD2	CASSLMGLAGGRYSYEQYF
TRBV9	-	TRBJ2-3	TRBD1	CASSPRQGGTDTQYF
TRBV30	-	TRBJ1-3	-	CAWSVGGASGNTIYF
TRBV10-3	-	TRBJ1-1	TRBD1	CAISAYRDSLNTEAFF
TRBV4-1	-	TRBJ2-7	-	CASSPVVVPTSPEQYF
TRBV28	-	TRBJ2-5	TRBD1	CASSETGGGETQYF
TRBV25-1	-	TRBJ1-2	TRBD1	CASTPSRGTGGYTF
TRBV3-1/TRBV3-2	-	TRBJ2-5	TRBD2	CASSQTRLAPQETQYF
TRBV6-4	-	TRBJ1-5	-	CASSDFPGQPQHF
TRBV11-2	few	TRBJ2-7	-	CASSLGAGPYEQYF
TRBV4-3	-	TRBJ2-7	TRBD1	CASSQDSTGGSEQYF
TRBV11-3	few	TRBJ2-3	TRBD2	CASSRTSDSTDTQYF
TRBV27	-	TRBJ1-5	TRBD1	CASSWTGLSNQPQHF
TRBV11-2	few	TRBJ1-4	-	CASSLDYPEKLFF
TRBV5-1	few	TRBJ2-1	TRBD2	CASSFTLAGGPNEQFF
TRBV14	-	TRBJ1-4	TRBD1	CASSHLDRKSNEKLFF
TRBV27	once	TRBJ2-7	TRBD2	CASSFGLAGAEQYF
TRBV14	-	TRBJ2-1	TRBD2	CASSQRDSGSDEQFF
TRBV19	few	TRBJ1-4	-	CASKRLGQGANEKLFF
TRBV4-3	-	TRBJ2-2	TRBD1	CASSQEATGGKVGELFF
TRBV6-1	-	TRBJ1-2	-	CASSEVAGYGYTF
TRBV5-1	many	TRBJ1-6	-	CASSLRIGGTLHF
TRBV5-1	few	TRBJ2-1	-	CASRTKTDRQFF
TRBV30	-	TRBJ1-5	-	CAWRTGGDAQPQHF
TRBV4-1	-	TRBJ1-6	TRBD1	CASSQIGGAYNSPLHF
TRBV6-6	many	TRBJ1-2	-	CASSYQGQAGYTF
TRBV2	-	TRBJ2-5	-	CASSEAPRVAEETQYF
TRBV19	-	TRBJ1-2	-	CASSMSGQQHYGYTF
TRBV7-9	few	TRBJ2-5	TRBD1	CASSFRQGRETQYF